Below, 5 T cell receptor beta chains from the same sample are listed, as sequenced in a study of blood T cell repertoires in COVID-19. Measured with immunoSEQ multiplex PCR; TCRdb has only the in-frame clones, and not every one. The sample has tens of thousands of clones, approximately 86% seen once. Sequenced sample: peripheral blood. These receptors came from a man aged 65 to 79 with acute or convalescent COVID-19.

The genes are TRBV19 and TRBJ2-1, with TRBD2 matching over 7 bases. The V and J ends lost 2 bases and 4 bases, in that order; junction bases with no gene match: 8. Germline V gene sequence: CDR1 LNHDA, CDR2 SQIVND (reference sequence). There are 16 residues in the CDR3. The CDR3 loop is CASSIYGGSEYNEQFF. CDR3 nucleotide sequence: TGTGCCAGTAGTATATACGGGGGGAGCGAGTACAATGAGCAGTTCTTC.

V and J are TRBV10-3 and TRBJ1-1, with a tentative D call TRBD1 (5 bases). Trimming stripped 6 bases from V and 2 bases from J, with 10 bases between. This CDR3 region has 13 residues. Germline CDR1 reads ENHRY; CDR2 reads SYGVKD. For the CDR3, the DNA is TGTGCCATCAGGGGGCAGGCCAACACTGAAGCTTTCTTT. Amino acid sequence: CAIRGQANTEAFF.

The count of this clone is one. The chain joins TRBV20-1 to TRBJ1-6, with no clear D. The V gene lost 3 bases and the J gene lost 9 bases, with 9 bases spanning the gap. In germline, CDR1 is DFQATT, CDR2 SNEGSKA (reference sequence). This CDR3 has 12 amino acids. The CDR3 nucleotides read TGCAGTGCTAGTCGGGCGGGTTCACCCCTCCACTTT. Translated, it gives CSASRAGSPLHF.

V and J are TRBV28 and TRBJ2-3; D is perhaps TRBD2 (5 bases). The germline V gene has CDR1 MDHEN and CDR2 SYDVKM. Trimming took 5 bases from V and 1 from J, leaving 22 bases between them. The CDR3 is made up of 18 amino acids. The CDR3 spells CASSPTLMRARRTDTQYF. The CDR3 bases are TGTGCCAGCAGTCCGACTCTGATGAGGGCGCGTCGCACAGATACGCAGTATTTT.

CDR3 in DNA: TGTGCCAGCTTTGACAGCGCGCTCTATGGCTACACCTTC. As protein: CASFDSALYGYTF. The genes are TRBV6-5 and TRBJ1-2; D perhaps matches TRBD1 (5 bases). This CDR3 region has 13 residues. With 8 bases removed from V and 4 bases from J, the gap between germline ends came to 14 bases. Germline V gene data show CDR1 as MNHEY and CDR2 as SVGAGI.